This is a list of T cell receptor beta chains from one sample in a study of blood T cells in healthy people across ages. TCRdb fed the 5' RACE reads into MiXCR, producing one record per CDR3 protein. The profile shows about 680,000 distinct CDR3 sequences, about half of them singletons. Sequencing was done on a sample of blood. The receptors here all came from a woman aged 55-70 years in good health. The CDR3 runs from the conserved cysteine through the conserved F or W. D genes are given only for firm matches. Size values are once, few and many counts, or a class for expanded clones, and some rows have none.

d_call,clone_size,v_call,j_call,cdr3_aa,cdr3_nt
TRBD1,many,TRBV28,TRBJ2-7,CASSLLTGVSYEQYF,TGTGCCAGCAGTTTATTGACAGGGGTTTCCTACGAGCAGTACTTC
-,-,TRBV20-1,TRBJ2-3,CSARIPDTQYF,TGCAGTGCCAGGATCCCAGATACGCAGTATTTT
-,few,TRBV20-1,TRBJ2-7,CSARLDSTYEQYF,TGCAGTGCTAGACTTGACTCGACCTACGAGCAGTACTTC
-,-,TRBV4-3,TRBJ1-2,CASSREAEGANYGYTF,TGCGCCAGCAGCCGGGAAGCAGAGGGCGCGAACTATGGCTACACCTTC
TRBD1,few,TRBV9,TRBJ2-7,CASSTGTGIHEQYF,TGTGCCAGCAGCACCGGGACAGGGATCCACGAGCAGTACTTC
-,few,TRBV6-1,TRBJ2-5,CASSEIMGVSGETQYF,TGTGCCAGCAGTGAAATTATGGGCGTCTCGGGAGAGACCCAGTACTTC
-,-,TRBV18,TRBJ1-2,CASSPGVRNGYTF,TGTGCCAGCTCACCAGGGGTCCGGAATGGCTACACCTTC
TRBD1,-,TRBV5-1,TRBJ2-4,CASSLAGTGENIQYF,TGCGCCAGCAGCTTGGCCGGGACAGGAGAAAACATTCAGTACTTC
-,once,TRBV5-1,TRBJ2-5,CASSWTGNSGETQYF,TGCGCCAGCAGCTGGACTGGAAATTCGGGGGAGACCCAGTACTTC
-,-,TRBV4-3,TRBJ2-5,CASSQDAGLGTEQYF,TGCGCCAGCAGCCAAGATGCGGGACTCGGGACTGAGCAGTACTTC
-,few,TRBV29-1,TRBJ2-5,CSVRPPRGSLQETQYF,TGCAGCGTCCGGCCTCCTCGAGGGAGCCTCCAAGAGACCCAGTACTTC
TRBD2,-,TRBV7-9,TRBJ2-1,CASSPIGLAGNEQFF,TGTGCCAGCAGCCCAATCGGACTAGCGGGAAATGAGCAGTTCTTC
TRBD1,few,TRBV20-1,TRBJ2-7,CSAGPGQGNEQYF,TGCAGTGCTGGACCTGGACAGGGCAACGAGCAGTACTTC
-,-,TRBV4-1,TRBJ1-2,CASSPPAAIRNYGYTF,TGCGCCAGCAGTCCCCCCGCGGCCATCCGTAACTATGGCTACACCTTC
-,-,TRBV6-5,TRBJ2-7,CASSYSKYGQGSYEQYF,TGTGCCAGCAGTTACTCGAAGTACGGACAAGGATCCTACGAGCAGTACTTC
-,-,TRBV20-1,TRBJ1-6,CSARDLGHLTNSPLHF,TGCAGTGCTAGAGATCTGGGGCATCTCACTAATTCACCCCTCCACTTT
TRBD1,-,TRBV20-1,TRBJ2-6,CSAGQGALKGANVLTF,TGCAGTGCCGGACAGGGGGCCCTTAAAGGGGCCAACGTCCTGACTTTC
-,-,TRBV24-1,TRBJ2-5,CATSDGGRLQETQYF,TGTGCCACCAGTGATGGGGGACGGCTCCAAGAGACCCAGTACTTC
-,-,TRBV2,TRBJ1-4,CASRVLWNEKLFF,TGTGCCAGCAGGGTCTTATGGAATGAAAAACTGTTTTTT
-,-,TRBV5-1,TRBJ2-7,CASSYTDSSYNEQYF,TGCGCCAGCAGCTACACAGACAGCTCCTACAATGAGCAGTACTTC
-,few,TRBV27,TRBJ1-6,CASSLGAASPLHF,TGTGCCAGCAGTTTAGGCGCAGCCTCACCCCTCCACTTT
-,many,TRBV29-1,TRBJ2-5,CSVDQQGYETQYF,TGCAGCGTTGATCAACAGGGCTACGAGACCCAGTACTTC
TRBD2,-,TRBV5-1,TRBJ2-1,CASSTNGLAGNEQFF,TGCGCCAGCAGCACCAACGGACTAGCAGGCAATGAGCAGTTCTTC
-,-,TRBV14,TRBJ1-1,CASRGGFTEAFF,TGTGCCAGCAGAGGAGGATTCACTGAAGCTTTCTTT
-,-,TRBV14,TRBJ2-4,CASSPFGIAKNIQYF,TGTGCCAGCAGCCCTTTTGGGATAGCCAAAAACATTCAGTACTTC
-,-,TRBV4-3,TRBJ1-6,CASSQDTNYNSPLHF,TGCGCCAGCAGCCAAGACACGAATTATAATTCACCCCTCCACTTT
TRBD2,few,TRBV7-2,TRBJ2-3,CASSRGGASTDTQYF,TGTGCCAGCTCCCGGGGGGGGGCAAGCACAGATACGCAGTATTTT
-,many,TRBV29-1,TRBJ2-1,CSVEGVYNEQFF,TGCAGCGTTGAGGGAGTCTACAATGAGCAGTTCTTC
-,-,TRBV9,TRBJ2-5,CASSVGVSGGDLQETQYF,TGTGCCAGCAGCGTGGGGGTTTCGGGGGGCGACCTCCAAGAGACCCAGTACTTC
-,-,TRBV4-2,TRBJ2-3,CASSQQTLASTDTQYF,TGTGCCAGCAGCCAACAGACACTAGCTTCGACAGATACGCAGTATTTT
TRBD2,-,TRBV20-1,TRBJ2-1,CSALSGSFNEQFF,TGCAGTGCCCTTAGCGGGAGTTTCAATGAGCAGTTCTTC
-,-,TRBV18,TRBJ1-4,CASSPLTATNEKLFF,TGTGCCAGCTCACCCTTGACAGCAACTAATGAAAAACTGTTTTTT
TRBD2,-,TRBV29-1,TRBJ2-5,CSVAPSGYNEQYF,TGCAGCGTTGCTCCTAGCGGATACAATGAGCAGTACTTC
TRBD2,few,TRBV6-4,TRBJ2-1,CASSSAGGAGGEQFF,TGTGCCAGCTCATCGGCGGGAGGCGCCGGTGGGGAGCAGTTCTTC
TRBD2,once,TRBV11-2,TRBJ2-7,CASSPAKWGGYEQYF,TGTGCCAGCAGCCCGGCAAAGTGGGGAGGGTACGAGCAGTACTTC
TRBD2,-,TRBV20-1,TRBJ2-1,CSALLAGVGNEQFF,TGCAGTGCACTTCTAGCGGGAGTGGGCAATGAGCAGTTCTTC
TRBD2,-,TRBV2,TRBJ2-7,CATLKTSGQLGPSYEQYF,TGTGCCACCCTTAAGACTAGCGGCCAATTGGGACCCTCCTACGAGCAGTACTTC
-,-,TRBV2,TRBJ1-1,CASSENWLSTEAFF,TGTGCCAGCAGTGAAAACTGGTTGAGCACTGAAGCTTTCTTT
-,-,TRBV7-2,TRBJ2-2,CASSATGFTGELFF,TGTGCCAGCAGCGCCACAGGGTTCACCGGGGAGCTGTTTTTT
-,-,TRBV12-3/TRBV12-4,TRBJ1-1,CASSQDRPNTEAFF,TGTGCCAGCAGCCAGGACAGACCGAACACTGAAGCTTTCTTT
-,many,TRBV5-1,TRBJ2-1,CASSLVGSYNEQFF,TGTGCCAGCAGTTTAGTGGGATCCTACAATGAGCAGTTCTTC
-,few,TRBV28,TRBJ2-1,CASSLIQMSRNEQFF,TGTGCCAGCAGTTTAATACAGATGTCTAGGAATGAGCAGTTCTTC
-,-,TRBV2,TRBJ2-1,CASLQEKYNEQFF,TGTGCCAGCCTCCAGGAAAAGTATAATGAGCAGTTCTTC
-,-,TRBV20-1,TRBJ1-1,CSARPQGWGTEAFF,TGCAGTGCTAGACCCCAGGGATGGGGCACTGAAGCTTTCTTT
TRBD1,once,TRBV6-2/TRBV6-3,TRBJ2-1,CASSFSGGSGNEQFF,TGTGCCAGCAGTTTTTCAGGGGGCTCGGGCAATGAGCAGTTCTTC
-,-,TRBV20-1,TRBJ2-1,CSARDRAVSSYNEQFF,TGCAGTGCTAGAGACCGAGCGGTTAGCTCCTACAATGAGCAGTTCTTC
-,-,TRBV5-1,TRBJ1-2,CACSWDGQNYGYTF,TGCGCCTGCAGCTGGGACGGACAGAACTATGGCTACACCTTC